The 5 T cell receptor beta chains given below trace back to one sample, sequenced in a study of T cell clusters in autoimmune cytopenias. TRB was amplified from approximately 250 ng of peripheral blood genomic DNA per sample. One tube held mixed TRB-A and TRB-B primer pools for touch-down PCR. TCRdb reprocessed the multiplex PCR reads and keeps a single row for each CDR3 protein, giving no DNA. The ten top clones account for 2% to 2.5%, within a sample of more than 13,000 distinct CDR3 sequences. The specimen sequenced was peripheral blood. Every receptor here comes from a human donor with an autoimmune cytopenia or autoimmune hepatitis (not recorded which).

The chain carries TRBV6-1 and TRBJ2-7; without DNA, the TCRdb call of TRBD1 cannot be checked. Germline assignment: CDR1 MNHNS and CDR2 SASEGT. The CDR3 contains 15 residues. CDR3 sequence: CASSPSLQGPYEQYF.

CDR3 sequence: CASSHSGRPLGTDTQYF. This chain uses TRBV5-6 with TRBJ2-3; TCRdb designates TRBD2, a call that cannot be tested without DNA. The CDR3 has 17 amino acids. Germline CDR1 is SGHDT and CDR2 is YYEEEE. Combining the CDR3 with reference TRBV5-6 and TRBJ2-3 gives the whole variable domain DAGVTQSPTHLIKTRGQQVTLRCSPKSGHDTVSWYQQALGQGPQFIFQYYEEEERQRGNFPDRFSGHQFPNYSSELNVNALLLGDSALYLCASSHSGRPLGTDTQYFGPGTRLTVL.

This chain joins TRBV5-6 and TRBJ2-7; TCRdb's D call, TRBD1, is unchecked because there is no DNA. This CDR3 is built from 13 residues. Germline V lookup: CDR1 SGHDT, CDR2 YYEEEE. CDR3 loop: CASSSDRGYEQYF.

By frequency, this clonotype is medium-sized. The rearrangement joins TRBV12-3 or TRBV12-4 to TRBJ2-1; lacking DNA, the TRBD2 call made by TCRdb goes unchecked. The CDR3 covers 15 residues. CDR3 sequence reads: CASRPLAVGYNEQFF.

The chain recombines TRBV6-1 with TRBJ2-6. The CDR3 runs to 15 residues. CDR1 and CDR2 (germline): MNHNS, SASEGT. CDR3 residues: CASSVVGSGANVLTF.